The following is a T cell receptor (beta chain) sequence with its context. Its antigen is unknown. This sample stems from a study of cytomegalovirus exposure and HLA in healthy donors (dated by TCRdb to the late 2010s). In the study overall: In an earlier analysis of 587 of the donors, 250 to 300 Gb of sequence data and approximately 100 million unique TCR beta sequences from 180 million or so T cells were reported. Along with the roughly 700-subject first cohort, a separate validation cohort of over a hundred different subjects was used. Alongside the repertoire data, information on donor age, sex, ethnicity and CMV serostatus was compiled. On average, roughly 250,000 unique TCR beta nucleotide sequences were sequenced per donor among some 420 genotyped donors of the cohort, with roughly 20% of those sequences being non-productive. The study was designed to test whether signatures of past pathogen exposure could be identified by cataloging public T cell receptors. About 280 gigabases of sequencing data and 70 million to 95 million unique TCR sequences made up an early release that covered roughly 670 HLA-typed donors. Every discovery cohort repertoire had been produced on one sequencing platform. Because of strong linkage in the cohort, roughly five DR-DQ haplotypes were treated as single units for association and clustering. Among the 398 genotyped donors, around 81% belonged to the genetic ancestry cluster associated with self-reported Caucasian donors. The later analysis used no new phenotypic data to find candidate immune exposures, relying instead on TCR beta sequences and their occurrence across donors. Typing coverage differed by locus: A, B, C, DRB1 and DQB1 were typed in roughly 620-630 donors, DQA1 in 522, DPA1 in around 600, and DPB1 in 472. To predict cytomegalovirus infection status, the study brought together high-throughput TCR immunosequencing, statistical association of individual TCRs with disease status, and machine learning. Genome-wide SNP genotypes for about 60% of the roughly 670 donors were used in a later genetic analysis, which treated that subset as a discovery cohort. A later analysis re-analyzed previously published TCR beta repertoires from 666 donors and added high-resolution HLA genotyping to study TCR occurrence patterns. To decide whether each TCR beta V gene segment behaved as functional or pseudogenic, an earlier analysis of fewer than 750 of the donors relied on high-throughput TCR beta sequencing. HLA typing covered class I and class II loci at four-digit resolution. Using immunosequencing, the study profiled T cell repertoires from fewer than 700 subjects and related those repertoires to cytomegalovirus serostatus. Broader findings and caveats from the paper: Strong co-occurrence of HLA alleles, especially DR and DQ, made assigning TCR associations to individual alleles difficult. The authors suggested that the approach could potentially be generalized to other disease states and immunological phenotypes. A further reported finding was that TCR beta sequences accurately predicted the HLA-A and HLA-B alleles for most subjects in the first cohort. According to a later analysis, most CMV-associated TCR beta chains appeared to be HLA-restricted, and the HLA associations seemed to be driven largely by CMV exposure. In a later genetic analysis, a missense DCLRE1C variant was associated with V-gene and J-gene trimming of TCR beta chains, and the association was replicated in an independent cohort. HLA typing was unavailable for some donors at each locus, so association tests used only the typed subset. In both the original and validation cohorts, the classifier was reported to diagnose cytomegalovirus status with high specificity and sensitivity. In a later analysis, TCR association rates were found to vary across HLA loci, with the most associated TCRs seen for DRB1 alleles and the fewest for HLA-C alleles. Linkage disequilibrium might explain the correlated functional status among segregating V segments, but an unknown experimental factor could not be excluded. Most TCR sequences were seen in very few donors, while some public TCRs were found in many individuals. The only immune exposure information available for the cohort was CMV serostatus. In vitro tests confirmed that a few of the cytomegalovirus-associated TCR beta chains recognize cytomegalovirus antigens. A later analysis associated around 16,000 TCR beta sequences with specific HLA alleles at a false discovery rate of 0.05. Several of the top co-occurrence clusters appeared to be linked to parvovirus B19, influenza, CMV and Epstein-Barr virus, according to a later analysis. In a later genetic analysis, fewer N-insertions in productive TCRs were reported among donors in an Asian-associated ancestry cluster than the approximately 670-donor mean. Broadly in line with IMGT annotations, most TCR beta V segments showed up in productive rearrangements about 87% or about 30% of the time in an earlier analysis of 450 to 750 of the donors. In this cohort, only TCR beta chains were sequenced, and detectable features were limited by the absence of alpha or paired-chain data. In a later analysis, HLA-associated TCR beta chains were found to be more clonally expanded and to have lower generation probabilities than equally common non-associated chains. The earlier analysis of nearly 600 of the donors excluded fewer than 20 rarely observed V segments, including chromosome 9 orphons, because counts were too low. Roughly uniform sequencing depth across donors was assumed in presence/absence analyses, although this assumption may not hold. A cluster of highly shared sequence variants was judged likely to represent a technical artifact of the sequencing pipeline. The study listed approximately 160 TCR beta chains as associated with cytomegalovirus.

In total, over 600 healthy bone marrow donors made up the cohort. At the time of sampling, all cohort members were nominally healthy, though unrecorded immune exposures were likely present. The donor was CMV seropositive and belonged to the group of 270 or so seropositive cohort members. Each donor provided a peripheral blood sample, and peripheral blood mononuclear cells were used for TCR beta sequencing. Genomic DNA extraction from the blood cell samples was performed with the Qiagen DNeasy Blood Extraction Kit. Preparation of the library involved the immunoSEQ multiplex PCR assay. For the multiplex PCR, a mixture combining 60 forward primers for TCR Vbeta segments and 13 reverse primers for TCR Jbeta segments was used. A multiplex PCR assay on genomic DNA amplified the CDR3 region of rearranged TCR beta genes. Amplified TCR beta libraries were sequenced as 87-base-pair reads on the Illumina HiSeq System. The original pipeline was this. Across the 700 or so repertoires, a later analysis counted 80 million or so unique TCR beta chains, some 11 million of which were shared by at least two donors. Raw reads were error-corrected and collapsed into unique sequences with a nearest-neighbor algorithm that merged closely related sequences to remove PCR and sequencing errors. V, D and J gene segments were assigned by aligning CDR3 sequences to IMGT reference sequences. For a sequence to be retained, a match of at least six nucleotides was required to both a V gene segment and a J gene segment. A rearrangement counted as productive if the CDR3 had no stop codons and remained in frame with V and J, and every other rearrangement counted as non-productive. CDR3 was defined by IMGT convention, running from the second conserved V-encoded cysteine to the conserved J-encoded phenylalanine. The earlier analysis of 500 to 650 of the donors excluded any sequence lacking an unambiguous match to a single V gene segment. In an earlier analysis of 587 of the donors, a V segment was called functional when productive rearrangements were above 56.7%, and segregating when the standard deviation between donors exceeded 5%. To diagnose cytomegalovirus status from the catalog of TCR beta chain sequences, a statistical classification framework was built. In a later analysis, V and J genes were assigned by comparing TCR nucleotide sequences against IMGT/GENE-DB human TR gene sequences. The TCRdist pipeline was used in a later analysis to assign CDR3 sequences and most-parsimonious VDJ recombination scenarios. In a later analysis, each TCR beta chain was defined by its CDR3 amino acid sequence together with its V-gene family, and reads without a unique V-gene family were excluded. A later analysis removed several hundred highly shared, low-generation-probability nucleotide sequences to deal with suspected cross-contamination and a sequencing artifact. For each public chain, a later analysis derived a clonal expansion index from normalized ranks of inferred template counts within each repertoire. In a later analysis, generation probabilities were computed with a VDJ recombination model fitted to out-of-frame rearrangements, and the resulting probabilities were checked against IGoR. A later analysis scored TCR-TCR, TCR-HLA and TCR-CMV co-occurrence with hypergeometric tests, applying a repertoire-size bias correction to TCR pairs. To estimate false discovery rates, a later analysis permuted the HLA or CMV assignments 20 times. In a later analysis, co-occurring TCRs were grouped using DBSCAN, with TCRdist sequence similarity added in when clustering inside HLA-allele-positive subsets. For co-occurrence clustering, repertoires with fewer than 30,000 or more than 120,000 public chains were excluded, along with five or six repertoires with anomalous nucleotide sharing. The table was pulled from immuneACCESS by TCRdb, which kept in-frame rearrangements only. Such tables lose some clones; where checked, under half of the loss comes from unresolved V genes, and the rest has no known cause. V, J and clone size derive from that table, while D and trimming were established from the DNA sequence. The record for this sample contains 50,000 or so clones. The top ten hold roughly 9.6% of the sample.

The sample consisted of PBMCs. The receptor comes from a man aged 50-60 years in good health and CMV-seropositive.

The DNA sequence is as follows: TGCGCCAGCAGCTTGGTGACAGGGGCGCTTAGCTCCTACAATGAGCAGTTCTTC. This yields the protein CASSLVTGALSSYNEQFF. This receptor chain uses TRBV5-1 and TRBJ2-1; 8 of the junction bases match TRBD1. The germline V gene gives CDR1 as SGHRS and CDR2 as YFSETQ. The germline V and J ends show losses of 0 bases and 0 bases respectively, and no gene match explains 8 bases of the junction. The CDR3 covers 18 residues, taking in both the cysteine and the phenylalanine. Just CDR3 DNA is preserved here, 54 bases in frame from base 1. The CDR3, completed at both ends by the reference TRBV5-1 and TRBJ2-1 genes, gives the full variable domain KAGVTQTPRYLIKTRGQQVTLSCSPISGHRSVSWYQQTPGQGLQFLFEYFSETQRNKGNFPGRFSGRQFSNSRSEMNVSTLELGDSALYLCASSLVTGALSSYNEQFFGPGTRLTVL.